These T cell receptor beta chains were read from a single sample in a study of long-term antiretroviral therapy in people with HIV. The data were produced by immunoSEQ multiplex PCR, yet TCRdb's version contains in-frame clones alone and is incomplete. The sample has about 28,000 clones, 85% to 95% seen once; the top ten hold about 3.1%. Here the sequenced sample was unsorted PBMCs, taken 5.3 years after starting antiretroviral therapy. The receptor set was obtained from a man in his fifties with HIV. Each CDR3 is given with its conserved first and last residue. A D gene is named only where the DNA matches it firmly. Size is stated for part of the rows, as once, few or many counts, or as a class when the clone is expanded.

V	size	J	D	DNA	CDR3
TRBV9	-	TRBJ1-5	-	TGTGCCAGCAGCGTAGAAGCAGGTCAGCCCCAGCATTTT	CASSVEAGQPQHF
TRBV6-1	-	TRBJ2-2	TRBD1	TGTGCCAGCATGGATGGGACAGGGCGTACCGGGGAGCTGTTTTTT	CASMDGTGRTGELFF
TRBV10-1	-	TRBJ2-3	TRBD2	TGCGCCAGCAGTGCGGGACTAAACACAGATACGCAGTATTTT	CASSAGLNTDTQYF
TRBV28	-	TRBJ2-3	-	TGTGCCAGCAGTTTAAGGTCAGCACCCCGCACAGATACGCAGTATTTT	CASSLRSAPRTDTQYF
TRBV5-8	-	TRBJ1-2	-	TGTGCCAGCAGCTTTGATTTAAGTGGCTACACCTTC	CASSFDLSGYTF
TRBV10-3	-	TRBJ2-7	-	TGTGCCATCAGTGACAGGGCCTCCTACGAGCAGTACTTC	CAISDRASYEQYF
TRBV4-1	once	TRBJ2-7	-	TGCGCCAGCAGCCAAGAAGGTTCCAGCTCCTACGAGCAGTACTTC	CASSQEGSSSYEQYF
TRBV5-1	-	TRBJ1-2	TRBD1	TGCGCCAGCAGCGAGGACAGGCTTTCTTACTATGGCTACACCTTC	CASSEDRLSYYGYTF
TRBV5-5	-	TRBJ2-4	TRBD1	TGTGCCAGCAGCCCCCAGGGACAGAATACTAATTTC	CASSPQGQNTNF
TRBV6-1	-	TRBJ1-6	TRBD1	TGTGCCAGCAGTTCCGGGACAGGGAGCTCTTCACCCCTCCACTTT	CASSSGTGSSSPLHF
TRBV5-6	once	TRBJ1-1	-	TGTGCCAGCAGCTTGGATAGATTGAACACTGAAGCTTTCTTT	CASSLDRLNTEAFF
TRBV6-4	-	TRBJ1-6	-	TGTGCCAGCTCCGGGACAATTGGCTCACCCCTCCACTTT	CASSGTIGSPLHF
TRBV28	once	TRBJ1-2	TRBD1	TGTGCCAGCCAGGACAGGGCGAACTATGGCTACACCTTC	CASQDRANYGYTF
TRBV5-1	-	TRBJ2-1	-	TGCGCCAGCAGCCCGGCTGGGGGACAACTACACAATGAGCAGTTCTTC	CASSPAGGQLHNEQFF
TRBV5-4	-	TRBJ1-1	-	TGTGCCAGCAGCTCGGACGGAAACACTGAAGCTTTCTTT	CASSSDGNTEAFF
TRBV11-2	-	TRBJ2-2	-	TGTGCCAGCAGCTTAGTTCCTAGTGGGGATGACACCGGGGAGCTGTTTTTT	CASSLVPSGDDTGELFF
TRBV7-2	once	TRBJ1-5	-	TGTGCCAGCAGCTTAGAATTGCGGGACAATCAGCCCCAGCATTTT	CASSLELRDNQPQHF
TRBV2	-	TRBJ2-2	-	TGTGCCAGCAGTGACCTCGGGGGTTTCTCCACCGGGGAGCTGTTTTTT	CASSDLGGFSTGELFF
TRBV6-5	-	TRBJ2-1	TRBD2	TGTGCCAGCCAAGATAGCGGGGCAACCAATGAGCAGTTCTTC	CASQDSGATNEQFF
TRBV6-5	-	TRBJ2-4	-	TGTGCCAGCAGTTACTCCAGAGGGGCCGAAAACATTCAGTACTTC	CASSYSRGAENIQYF
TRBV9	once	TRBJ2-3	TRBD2	TGTGCCAGCAGCGTAGGTTGGCGGGGGGGCAACACAGATACGCAGTATTTT	CASSVGWRGGNTDTQYF
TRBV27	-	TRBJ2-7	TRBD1	TGTGCCAGCAGTTTATCGGGACAGAACTACGAGCAGTACTTC	CASSLSGQNYEQYF
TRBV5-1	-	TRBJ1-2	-	TGCGCCAGCAGCCAAGGGGTTTATGGCTACACCTTC	CASSQGVYGYTF
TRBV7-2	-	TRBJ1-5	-	TGTGCCAGCAGCTTAAAATTCCGGGATCAGCCCCAGCATTTT	CASSLKFRDQPQHF
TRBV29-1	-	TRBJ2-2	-	TGCAGCGTTGAAAGATTCACCGGGGAGCTGTTTTTT	CSVERFTGELFF
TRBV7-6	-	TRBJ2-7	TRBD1	TGTGCCAGCAGCTGGGGACAGGGATCTCTCTACGAGCAGTACTTC	CASSWGQGSLYEQYF
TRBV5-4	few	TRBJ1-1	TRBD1	TGCGCCAGCAGTTTGGACAGGGGTATGAACACTGAAGCTTTCTTT	CASSLDRGMNTEAFF
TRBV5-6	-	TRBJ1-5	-	TGTGCCAGCAGCTTGACAGGCACCATTAGGGAGCCCCAGCATTTT	CASSLTGTIREPQHF
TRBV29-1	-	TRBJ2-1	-	TGCAGCGTTGAGGGCGCCAGCCACTCCTACAATGAGCAGTTCTTC	CSVEGASHSYNEQFF
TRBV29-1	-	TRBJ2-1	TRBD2	TGCAGCGTTGACGGGGGGTCAACCTACAATGAGCAGTTCTTC	CSVDGGSTYNEQFF
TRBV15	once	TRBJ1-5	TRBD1	TGTGCCACCAGGGCAGGGGGGGCGAATAGCAATCAGCCCCAGCATTTT	CATRAGGANSNQPQHF
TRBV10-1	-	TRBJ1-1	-	TGCGCCAGCAGTGAGACCGCCATGGGGGCTTTCTTT	CASSETAMGAFF
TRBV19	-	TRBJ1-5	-	TGTGCCAGTAGTATTCCCCCCAGGGGAAGCAATCAGCCCCAGCATTTT	CASSIPPRGSNQPQHF
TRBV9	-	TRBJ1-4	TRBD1	TGTGCCAGCAGCGTATCAACAGGGGACGAAAAACTGTTTTTT	CASSVSTGDEKLFF
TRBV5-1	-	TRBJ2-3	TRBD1	TGCGCCAGCCAGGACAGGGGGCAGACAGATACGCAGTATTTT	CASQDRGQTDTQYF
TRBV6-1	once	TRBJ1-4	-	TGTGCCAGCAGTGTCACCGGGACAAGCACCAGGATTGAGTTTTTT	CASSVTGTSTRIEFF
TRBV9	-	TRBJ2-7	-	TGTGCCAGCAGTCCGCGTGGCACGGGCGCCTACGAGCAGTACTTC	CASSPRGTGAYEQYF
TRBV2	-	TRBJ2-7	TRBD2	TGTGCCAGCTTGGCGGCTAGCGGGGGAGAGCAGTACTTC	CASLAASGGEQYF
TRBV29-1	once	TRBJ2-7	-	TGCAGCGTTGGGGGTCTAGATCGGGAGCAGTACTTC	CSVGGLDREQYF
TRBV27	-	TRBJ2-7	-	TGTGCCAGCAGTGTTAGGGGAACCTACGAGCAGTACTTC	CASSVRGTYEQYF
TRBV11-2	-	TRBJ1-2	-	TGTGCCAGCAGCTTAGGGGGACGGGGGACCTATGGCTACACCTTC	CASSLGGRGTYGYTF
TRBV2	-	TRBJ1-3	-	TGTGCCAGCAAGGGGGACAACTCTGGAAACACCATATATTTT	CASKGDNSGNTIYF
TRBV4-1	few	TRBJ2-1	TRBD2	TGCGCCAGCAGCCAAGAGTCCAGCGGGGGGGCCAGTGAGCAGTTCTTC	CASSQESSGGASEQFF
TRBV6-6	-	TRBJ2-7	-	TGTGCCAGCAGCCCGCTCGGGACCTACGAGCAGTACTTC	CASSPLGTYEQYF
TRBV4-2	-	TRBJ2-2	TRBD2	TGTGCCAGCAGCCAAGGCGGCGCTTCTCAGACTAGCTGGATCTCCGGGGAGCTGTTTTTT	CASSQGGASQTSWISGELFF
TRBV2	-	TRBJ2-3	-	TGTGCCAGCAGTGAGGCGGGTACAGATACGCAGTATTTT	CASSEAGTDTQYF